These T cell receptor beta chains were read from a single sample in a study of Graves' ophthalmopathy and Graves' hyperthyroidism. TCRdb reanalysed the multiplex PCR reads using MiXCR and keeps one entry per CDR3 protein. Among fewer than 350,000 distinct CDR3 sequences listed, under 20% were seen once. The sample consisted of peripheral blood. The receptors shown here come from an adult man with Graves' ophthalmopathy. Both conserved end residues are part of each CDR3.

v_call,j_call,cdr3_aa
TRBV6-5,TRBJ1-3,CASSYLDRGLSGNTIYF
TRBV6-1,TRBJ1-5,CASSEAVTPWGNQPQHF
TRBV3-1,TRBJ2-5,CASSQVQRLYQETQYF
TRBV6-2/TRBV6-3,TRBJ1-2,CASNLGQFAGYGYTF
TRBV4-2,TRBJ1-5,CASSQDGRGNQPQHF
TRBV6-1,TRBJ2-5,CASSKARGRWEQETQYF
TRBV6-2/TRBV6-3,TRBJ2-4,CASTPKGLAKNIQYF
TRBV4-2,TRBJ2-2,CASSQDPSGRYTGELFF
TRBV12-3/TRBV12-4,TRBJ2-7,CASGLAGGPSYEQYF
TRBV12-3/TRBV12-4,TRBJ1-1,CASRNWDGNTEAFF
TRBV7-3,TRBJ2-2,CASSLLAGATGELFF
TRBV29-1,TRBJ2-2,CSVDDSGRTGELFF
TRBV4-1,TRBJ1-3,CASSQDARDGNTIYF
TRBV12-3/TRBV12-4,TRBJ2-5,CASRPIGGQETQYF
TRBV11-3,TRBJ2-3,CASSPPGSTDTQYF
TRBV4-2,TRBJ1-2,CASSQEIANKNNGYTF
TRBV6-2/TRBV6-3,TRBJ1-1,CASISVNTEAFF
TRBV6-7,TRBJ2-7,CASSYPTGRHEQYF
TRBV3-1,TRBJ1-1,CASSQDASNTEAFF
TRBV12-3/TRBV12-4,TRBJ2-7,CASSFQGANEQYF
TRBV29-1,TRBJ1-1,CSAVGEAGLNTEAFF
TRBV9,TRBJ2-5,CASSVGQGGETQYF
TRBV28,TRBJ1-1,CASSPKTGKVNTEAFF
TRBV4-1,TRBJ1-1,CASSQVGTGSTRSFF
TRBV28,TRBJ1-1,CASSFPMGGSAFF
TRBV24-1,TRBJ1-2,CATSEAGRGVRGYTF
TRBV6-1,TRBJ1-1,CASSRGQGSAFF
TRBV20-1,TRBJ2-5,CSASMTSVQETLYF
TRBV11-2,TRBJ2-7,CASSSRRGGTSGGEQYF
TRBV5-6,TRBJ2-7,CASSFGTASEQYF
TRBV12-3/TRBV12-4,TRBJ1-2,CASRPSTPVDYGYTF
TRBV11-3,TRBJ1-1,CASRPTGNTEAFF
TRBV5-1,TRBJ2-5,CASSLAGGRETQYF
TRBV12-3/TRBV12-4,TRBJ2-7,CASSVLRSSYEQYF
TRBV7-9,TRBJ1-2,CASSPGQARAIGYTF
TRBV12-3/TRBV12-4,TRBJ1-5,CASSSDNNQPQHF
TRBV11-2,TRBJ2-5,CASKLAGGETQYF
TRBV5-1,TRBJ1-1,CASSITPGQGMAFF
TRBV30,TRBJ2-7,CACQSGTSGLRAYEQYF
TRBV5-1,TRBJ2-7,CASSLGGGDYEQYF
TRBV7-8,TRBJ1-1,CASSSAANTEAFF
TRBV6-5,TRBJ1-2,CASSSTQGQAKGGYTF
TRBV20-1,TRBJ1-2,CSARSSIRGYGYTF
TRBV19,TRBJ1-5,CASSGTGIGNQPQHF
TRBV9,TRBJ2-7,CASSPQSGRNSYEQYF
TRBV19,TRBJ2-2,CASSATYNPTTANTGELFF
TRBV11-2,TRBJ2-7,CASSLLAGGGSGSYEQYF
TRBV20-1,TRBJ2-7,CSARGKGGPEQYF
TRBV12-3/TRBV12-4,TRBJ2-7,CASMRTNASEQYF
TRBV6-2/TRBV6-3,TRBJ2-7,CASEDPMDYEQYF
TRBV7-2,TRBJ1-6,CASSYMWLGTSHSPLHF
TRBV29-1,TRBJ2-7,CSVEVGRDSPYEQYF